A selection of T cell receptor beta chains follows, all from one sample in a study of cytomegalovirus exposure and HLA in healthy donors. The assay was immunoSEQ multiplex PCR, and TCRdb's table has in-frame clones only and misses some. The sample contains about 150,000 clones, approximately 86% of which appear only once. The sequenced material came from PBMCs. These receptor sequences come from a woman aged 18-29 years in good health and CMV-seronegative. Each CDR3 is given with its conserved first and last residue. Each record gives: V gene, J gene, CDR3 protein.

TRBV6-5	TRBJ2-3	CASSYTSGNTQYF
TRBV5-4	TRBJ2-3	CASSSPLRGGKDTQYF
TRBV13	.	CASSELAGGFEQYF
TRBV23-1	TRBJ2-3	CASRQADTQYF
TRBV7-9	TRBJ2-2	CASSLSSASNIGELFF
TRBV10-1	TRBJ2-3	CASSEGDRGTQYF
TRBV5-5	TRBJ2-7	CASSRAGARDEQYF
TRBV10-2	TRBJ1-1	CASGGQGNTEAFF
TRBV15	TRBJ1-5	CATSSRGGQGNNQPQHF
TRBV2	TRBJ1-1	CATTISVTEAFF
TRBV27	TRBJ2-2	CASSLSDRGTGELFF
TRBV5-1	TRBJ1-4	CASSSTGTGDEKLFF
TRBV7-9	TRBJ2-5	CASSSAGGQETQYF
TRBV28	TRBJ2-1	CASSLGSRDVPEQFF
TRBV4-2	TRBJ1-2	CASSPLPVGYVGYTF
TRBV5-5	TRBJ1-2	CASSLAPLSVSYGYTF
TRBV27	TRBJ1-6	CASSLQVSETVNSPLHF
TRBV28	TRBJ2-7	CASSAPGTGNYNEQYF
TRBV15	TRBJ2-1	CATSRDLPREGGQFF
TRBV7-9	TRBJ1-2	CASSFFDRADYGYTF
TRBV4-1	TRBJ2-7	CASSQVGTGTYEQYF
TRBV6-6	TRBJ2-2	CASRLDRTSELFF
TRBV7-2	TRBJ2-5	CASSLGLAGGRGETQYF
TRBV7-9	TRBJ2-5	CASSLDIGTQYF
TRBV7-9	TRBJ2-1	CSSSLVYQTVSYNEQFF
TRBV15	TRBJ1-5	CATSSEPTGISPQHF
TRBV6-5	TRBJ2-1	CATSGQLNAQFF
TRBV7-9	TRBJ2-3	CASNPLAGDTQYF
TRBV5-1	TRBJ2-1	CASSLASIVVSGGLKEQFF
TRBV28	TRBJ2-7	CASSPGTGKNEQYF
TRBV7-7	TRBJ2-7	CASSFPGQGPYEQYF
TRBV28	TRBJ1-1	CASRLSGTEAFF
TRBV27	TRBJ2-7	CASSLRPLAEVYEQYF
TRBV9	TRBJ1-5	CASSTLGGRRSNQPQHF
TRBV7-9	TRBJ1-1	CSSSLGSGAGNTEAFF
TRBV2	TRBJ1-5	CASRGTGQTVEPQHF
TRBV7-9	TRBJ1-1	CASSPGAEAFF
TRBV12-5	TRBJ1-3	CASGLVLFDRAGNTIYF
TRBV6-5	TRBJ2-3	CASSYSGLAGISTQYF
TRBV5-4	TRBJ2-1	CASRSGLAGSNEQFF
TRBV19	TRBJ1-6	CASSQPAGISFNSPLHF
TRBV7-6	TRBJ2-2	CASSTLRGNTGELFF
TRBV4-1	TRBJ2-7	CASSVAGLEYEQYF
TRBV7-2	TRBJ2-2	CASSAGGSQGGELFF
TRBV30	TRBJ2-7	CGGGRPRRHEQYF
TRBV30	TRBJ1-2	CAWISGGAGGYTF
TRBV7-3	TRBJ2-1	CASSLADRAGGHEQFF
TRBV7-3	TRBJ1-1	CASSLRGNTEAFF
TRBV30	TRBJ1-2	CAWSQVFNYGYTF
TRBV9	TRBJ2-2	CASNGGNTGELFF
TRBV5-1	TRBJ2-7	CASSLVLRGQGSEQYF
TRBV19	TRBJ1-5	CASSAGMGNQPQHF
TRBV28	TRBJ1-1	CASSPNRQGNTEAFF
TRBV28	TRBJ1-1	CASSSAGTGNTEAFF
TRBV28	TRBJ2-5	CASRFGQGQETQYF
TRBV6-5	TRBJ1-3	CASSYRQGKGDTIYF
TRBV28	TRBJ2-7	CASSLGGSTYEQYF